Following are 13 T cell receptor beta chains from one sample sequenced in a study of patients and donors after allogeneic stem cell transplantation. TCRdb fed the RT-PCR reads into MiXCR, producing one record per CDR3 protein. The sample carries about 960,000 distinct CDR3 sequences, about 20% recorded once. The sample taken for sequencing was blood, either unsorted or a sorted T cell fraction (not recorded which). These receptors originate from a human donor who was either an allogeneic HSCT recipient or a stem cell or donor lymphocyte infusion donor (not recorded which). It is not recorded whose cells these are; they may come from a transplant donor.

This sequence joins TRBV5-5 and TRBJ1-6; TRBD1 is a possible D gene (6 bases). From germline, CDR1 is SGHKS and CDR2 YYEKEE (reference sequence). Trimming left V 4 bases short and J 10 bases short, with 15 bases between. The CDR3 totals 14 residues. CDR3 nucleotides: TGTGCCAGCAGCGGATACAGGGAAGGATCACCCCTCCACTTT. Its translation is CASSGYREGSPLHF.

This clonotype was observed a handful of times. The chain recombines TRBV15 with TRBJ2-2, with 9 bases matching TRBD2. After removal of 3 bases from V and 6 bases from J, the junction contained 5 bases not matched to a gene. The CDR3 sequence is 15 residues long. Per the germline V gene, CDR1 is LNHNV and CDR2 is YYDKDF (reference sequence). The CDR3 DNA reads as TGTGCCACCAGCAGTCCTCTAGCGGGATCCGGGGAGCTGTTTTTT. Residues: CATSSPLAGSGELFF.

This clonotype has only a few counts. The chain couples TRBV4-3 to TRBJ1-2; no definite D call. V was pared by 1 base and J by 3 bases, with 9 bases between. Germline V gene data show CDR1 as LGHNA and CDR2 as YSLEER. CDR3 length: 14 residues. Here the CDR3 DNA reads TGCGCCAGCAGCCAAGGGCCTAGGGACTATGGCTACACCTTC. Encoded protein: CASSQGPRDYGYTF.

The chain has TRBV7-6 and TRBJ2-7; D may correspond to TRBD1 or TRBD2 (7 bases each). Trimming removed 5 bases at V and 2 bases at J, with 19 bases between. The CDR3 length is 16 residues. Per germline, CDR1 SGHVS and CDR2 FNYEAQ. CDR3 amino acids: CASSLKGGGGPYEQYF. CDR3 sequence (DNA): TGTGCCAGCAGCCTAAAAGGGGGAGGGGGCCCCTACGAGCAGTACTTC.

This clonotype was counted a few times. This chain links TRBV5-1 with TRBJ2-1; 12 bases line up with TRBD2. J was trimmed by 8 bases and V by 3 bases; bases with no gene match: 6. This CDR3 is 15 amino acids long. CDR1 is SGHRS, CDR2 YFSETQ, per germline. The CDR3 DNA reads as TGCGCCAGCAGCTCTAGCGGGAGGGCCATCGATGAGCAGTTCTTC. Amino acid sequence: CASSSSGRAIDEQFF.

Only a few counts were recorded for this clonotype. This chain links TRBV29-1 with TRBJ2-3; no clear D. The V end was cut by 7 bases, the J end by 2 bases, with 19 bases between. From germline, CDR1 is SQVTM and CDR2 ANQGSEA. The CDR3 is 15 residues long. The CDR3: CSAGLADLLTDTQYF. The CDR3 DNA is TGCAGCGCCGGTTTGGCGGATCTTCTCACAGATACGCAGTATTTT.

A remark on this clonotype: Sequence at one end of the junction differs from germline and may be a read error. The rearrangement links TRBV2 to TRBJ2-3; a possible D gene is TRBD2 (6 bases). Germline lookup yields CDR1 SNHLY and CDR2 FYNNEI. There are 15 residues in the CDR3. The CDR3 DNA follows: TGTGCCAGCAAGAGGGGTCAAACTAGCACAGATACGCGGTATTTT. Translation gives CASKRGQTSTDTRYF.

J is TRBJ2-5 and V is TRBV3-1; 10 bases agree with TRBD2. V gave up 1 base and J gave up 0 bases; unmatched junction bases: 2. The germline V gene has CDR1 LGHDT and CDR2 YNNKEL (reference sequence). There are 16 residues in the CDR3. In DNA form, the CDR3 reads TGTGCCAGCAGCCAAGGGACTAGCGGCAACCAAGAGACCCAGTACTTC. Translated, it gives CASSQGTSGNQETQYF.

The rearrangement links TRBV24-1 to TRBJ2-5, with D possibly being TRBD2 (5 bases). CDR1 KGHDR and CDR2 SFDVKD come from the germline V gene. This CDR3 has 15 amino acids. V shed 3 bases and J shed 3 bases, with 13 bases lying between them. CDR3 in amino acids: CATSDPGVPKETQYF. In DNA, the CDR3 is TGTGCCACCAGTGATCCCGGGGTGCCAAAAGAGACCCAGTACTTC.

In its sample, this clonotype was seen a few times. CDR3: CASSSGRTNSPLHF. The CDR3 nucleotides are TGTGCCAGCAGCTCCGGACGGACCAATTCACCCCTCCACTTT. V and J are TRBV7-9 and TRBJ1-6; D uncertain. CDR3 size: 14 residues. The germline gives CDR1 SEHNR, CDR2 FQNEAQ (reference sequence). Deletions cut 4 bases from V and 7 bases from J, with 11 bases between.

V is TRBV7-2 and J is TRBJ2-7; D unresolved. Per germline, CDR1 SGHTA and CDR2 FQGNSA. Between the trimmed V and J ends, which lost 5 bases and 6 bases, there was a span of 11 bases. The CDR3 loop spans 12 amino acids. CDR3: CASSQTLSEQYF. In nucleotides, the CDR3 is TGTGCCAGCAGCCAGACGTTGTCCGAGCAGTACTTC. The full variable domain, with the rest looked up from reference TRBV7-2 and TRBJ2-7, is GAGVSQSPSNKVTEKGKDVELRCDPISGHTALYWYRQSLGQGLEFLIYFQGNSAPDKSGLPSDRFSAERTGGSVSTLTIQRTQQEDSAVYLCASSQTLSEQYFGPGTRLTVT.

The chain combines TRBV30 with TRBJ2-3, with D perhaps matching TRBD2 (6 bases). This CDR3 has 15 residues. V lost 1 base and J 3 bases, leaving 14 bases between the germline ends. The germline gives CDR1 GTSNPN, CDR2 SVGIG (reference sequence). CDR3 nucleotides: TGTGCCTGGAGTGCCACGGGGGTAGGAACAGATACGCAGTATTTT. Protein: CAWSATGVGTDTQYF.

With respect to this clonotype: The junction departs from the called germline gene at one end, perhaps through a read error. This chain uses TRBV6-6 with TRBJ1-2; D might be TRBD1 (5 bases). The CDR3 contains 12 residues. CDR1 and CDR2 from the germline V gene are MNHNY and SVGAGI (reference sequence). CDR3 region: CASSYERQGYSF. The CDR3 DNA is TGTGCCAGCAGTTACGAACGGCAGGGCTACTCCTTC.